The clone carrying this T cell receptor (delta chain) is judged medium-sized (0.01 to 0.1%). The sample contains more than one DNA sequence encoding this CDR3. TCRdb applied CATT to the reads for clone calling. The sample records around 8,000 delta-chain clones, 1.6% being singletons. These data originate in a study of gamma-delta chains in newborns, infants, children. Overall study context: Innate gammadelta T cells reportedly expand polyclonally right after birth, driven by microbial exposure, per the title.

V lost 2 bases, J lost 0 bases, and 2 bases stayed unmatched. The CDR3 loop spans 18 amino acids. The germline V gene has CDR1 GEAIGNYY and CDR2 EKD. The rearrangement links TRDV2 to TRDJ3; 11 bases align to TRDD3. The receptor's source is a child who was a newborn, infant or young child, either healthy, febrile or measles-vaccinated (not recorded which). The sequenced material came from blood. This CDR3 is CACDILGDSSWDTRQMFF. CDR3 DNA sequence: TGTGCCTGTGACATACTGGGGGATAGCTCCTGGGACACCCGACAGATGTTTTTC.